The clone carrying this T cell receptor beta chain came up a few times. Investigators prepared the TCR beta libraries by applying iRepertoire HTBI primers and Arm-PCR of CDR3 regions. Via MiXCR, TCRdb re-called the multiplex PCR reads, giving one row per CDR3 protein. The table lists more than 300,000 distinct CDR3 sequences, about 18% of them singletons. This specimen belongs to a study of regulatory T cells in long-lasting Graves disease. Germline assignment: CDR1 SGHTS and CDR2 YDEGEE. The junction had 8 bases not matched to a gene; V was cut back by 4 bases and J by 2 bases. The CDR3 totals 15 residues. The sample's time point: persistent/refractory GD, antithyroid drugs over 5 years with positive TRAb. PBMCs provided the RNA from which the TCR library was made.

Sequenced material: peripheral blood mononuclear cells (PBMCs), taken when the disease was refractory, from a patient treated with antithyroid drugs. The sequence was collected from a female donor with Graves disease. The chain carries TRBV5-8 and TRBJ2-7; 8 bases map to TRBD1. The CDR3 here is CASSHGQGPTYEQYF. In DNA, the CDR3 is TGTGCCAGCAGCCATGGACAGGGTCCCACCTACGAGCAGTACTTC. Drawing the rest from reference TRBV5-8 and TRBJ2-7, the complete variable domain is EAGVTQSPTHLIKTRGQQATLRCSPISGHTSVYWYQQALGLGLQFLLWYDEGEERNRGNFPPRFSGRQFPNYSSELNVNALELEDSALYLCASSHGQGPTYEQYFGPGTRLTVT.